Each of the 20 T cell receptor beta chains below was sequenced from the same sample in a study of shared clonotypes between healthy human individuals (dated by TCRdb to about 2020). CD8 naive samples consisted of CD45RO-negative cells that were positively selected for CCR7, yielding a CD45RA+CCR7+ population without TemRA cells. Library preparation was by the immunoSEQ multiplex PCR assay. The table was pulled from immuneACCESS by TCRdb, which kept in-frame rearrangements only. Such tables lose some clones; where checked, under half of the loss comes from unresolved V genes, and the rest has no known cause. The sample records hundreds of thousands of clones, about 95% of which are singletons. The top ten clonotypes cover about 0.11% of the sample. The sequencing input was naive CD8+ T cells sorted from blood. In light of the paper, this sample's cell subset or site label describes: CD45RA+CCR7+. These receptors were obtained from a woman in her twenties or thirties in good health.

The chain employs TRBV30 and TRBJ2-3; 7 positions agree with TRBD2. The CDR3 contains 16 residues. Trimming took 0 bases from V and 1 from J; bases not matched to a gene: 7. The germline CDR1 and CDR2 sequences are GTSNPN and SVGIG (reference sequence). The DNA for the CDR3 is TGTGCCTGGAGTGTCTTGTTGGCGGGAGGCACAGATACGCAGTATTTT. It yields the protein CAWSVLLAGGTDTQYF.

V usage is TRBV13 and J usage is TRBJ1-1; weak D call: TRBD1 (5 bases). V lost 2 bases and J lost 6, with 16 bases in between. Germline assignment: CDR1 PRHDT and CDR2 FYEKMQ (reference sequence). The CDR3 consists of 15 residues. The chain's CDR3 is CASSLRGWSTSEAFF. CDR3 bases: TGTGCCAGCAGCTTAAGGGGTTGGAGCACCTCTGAAGCTTTCTTT.

The V call is TRBV27, the J call TRBJ2-7, with 14 bases lining up with TRBD2. CDR3 size: 15 residues. Germline-derived CDR1 and CDR2 are MNHEY and SMNVEV (reference sequence). The junction had 1 base not matched to a gene; V was cut back by 3 bases and J by 3 bases. CDR3 residues: CASSLTSGGDYEQYF. The DNA of the CDR3 is TGTGCCAGCAGTTTGACTAGCGGGGGGGACTACGAGCAGTACTTC.

The chain links TRBV18 to TRBJ2-2; D is undetermined. V dropped 3 bases and J dropped 6 bases, with 5 bases sitting between them. Germline-derived CDR1 and CDR2 are KGHSH and LQKENI. The CDR3 has 12 amino acids. In DNA form, the CDR3 reads TGTGCCAGCTCACCCCCTCCCGGGGAGCTGTTTTTT. This gives the protein CASSPPPGELFF.

The chain links TRBV27 to TRBJ2-4; D unresolved. Germline assignment: CDR1 MNHEY and CDR2 SMNVEV (reference sequence). This CDR3 is built from 13 residues. With 2 bases removed from V and 6 bases from J, the gap between germline ends came to 8 bases. CDR3 residues: CASSLNSGNIQYF. DNA for the CDR3: TGTGCCAGCAGTTTAAACAGTGGAAACATTCAGTACTTC.

This chain uses TRBV14 with TRBJ2-7, with 10 nucleotides matching TRBD2. In germline, CDR1 is SGHDN, CDR2 FVKESK. Trimming removed 1 base from V and 5 bases from J; junction bases left unmatched: 8. The CDR3 loop spans 16 amino acids. In nucleotides, the CDR3 is TGTGCCAGCAGCCAAGTGTCTAGCGGGAGTTTCGACGAGCAGTACTTC. Protein: CASSQVSSGSFDEQYF.

This clone came up once. The chain uses TRBV14 and TRBJ2-5; D not certain. The J call may be wrong; the DNA end is better matched by TRBJ2-7. This CDR3 comprises 15 residues. CDR1 and CDR2 from the germline V gene are SGHDN and FVKESK. CDR3 DNA: TGTGCCAGCAGCCCGATAGACTTGGGATTCTACGAGCAGTACTTC. Amino acid sequence: CASSPIDLGFYEQYF.

For this clone: Different DNA sequences within this sample yield the same CDR3. The rearrangement uses TRBV19 and TRBJ1-1; maybe TRBD1 (6 bases). V was trimmed by 3 bases and J by 2 bases, leaving 10 bases between them. CDR1 is LNHDA, CDR2 SQIVND, per germline (reference sequence). This CDR3 comprises 14 residues. The CDR3 DNA sequence: TGTGCCAGTAGTATCCGGGACACTAACACTGAAGCTTTCTTT. It is translated as CASSIRDTNTEAFF.

V is TRBV7-6 and J is TRBJ2-7; no clear D gene. The germline V and J ends were trimmed by 5 bases and 6 bases, with 8 bases remaining between them. The CDR3 consists of 11 residues. Germline V gene sequence: CDR1 SGHVS, CDR2 FNYEAQ. The CDR3 is CASSTGLEQYF. The CDR3 region has the DNA TGTGCCAGCAGCACGGGTCTCGAGCAGTACTTC.

This clone was observed a handful of times. The chain employs TRBV6-6 and TRBJ2-7, with 14 bases lining up with TRBD2. Germline V gene sequence: CDR1 MNHNY, CDR2 SVGAGI (reference sequence). J gave up 4 bases and V 0 bases, and 2 bases lay outside the gene matches. CDR3 size: 16 residues. CDR3 nucleotide sequence: TGTGCCAGCAGTTACTCCCGACTAGCGGGAGGGTACGAGCAGTACTTC. This encodes CASSYSRLAGGYEQYF.

The genes are TRBV7-4 and TRBJ2-1; TRBD1 might be the D (5 bases). Germline CDR1 and CDR2: SGHVT and SQSDAQ. Trimming pared 4 bases from V and 6 bases from J, leaving 13 bases between. The CDR3 runs 14 residues. CDR3 in DNA: TGTGCCAGCAGCTCTACTTTGGGGCCCAATGAGCAGTTCTTC. This codes for CASSSTLGPNEQFF.

The rearrangement links TRBV29-1 to TRBJ2-7; D is unclear. The germline V gene has CDR1 SQVTM and CDR2 ANQGSEA. The CDR3 runs 13 residues. The V end was cut by 3 bases, the J end by 5 bases, with 14 bases between. As DNA, the CDR3 is TGCAGCGTTGAGTTTCAGGCTCCCCACGAGCAGTACTTC. Residues: CSVEFQAPHEQYF.

This clone has just one count. The chain joins TRBV9 to TRBJ1-2, with D maybe TRBD1 (6 bases). Trimming pared 3 bases from V and 4 bases from J, leaving 22 bases between. The CDR3 is made up of 17 amino acids. Per the germline V gene, CDR1 is SGDLS and CDR2 is YYNGEE. The CDR3 DNA sequence: TGTGCCAGCAGCGGGCGTTCCAAGGACAGCCAACGCTATGGCTACACCTTC. Translation: CASSGRSKDSQRYGYTF. Complete variable domain (other parts from reference TRBV9 and TRBJ1-2): DSGVTQTPKHLITATGQRVTLRCSPRSGDLSVYWYQQSLDQGLQFLIQYYNGEERAKGNILERFSAQQFPDLHSELNLSSLELGDSALYFCASSGRSKDSQRYGYTFGSGTRLTVV.

This chain uses TRBV27 with TRBJ2-1; 7 bases fit TRBD2. This CDR3 contains 15 residues. Trimming cost V 5 bases and J 4 bases; bases outside gene matches: 8. Germline-derived CDR1 and CDR2 are MNHEY and SMNVEV (reference sequence). The CDR3 DNA sequence: TGTGCCAGCAGTCCCTTCGCGGGAGAGTACAATGAGCAGTTCTTC. This translates into CASSPFAGEYNEQFF.

The chain is built from TRBV29-1 and TRBJ1-2; 9 positions agree with TRBD1. From germline, CDR1 is SQVTM and CDR2 ANQGSEA. CDR3 size: 15 residues. J lost 2 bases, V lost 1 base, and 5 bases had no gene match. The CDR3: CSVEVGQGANYGYTF. CDR3 nucleotides: TGCAGCGTTGAAGTGGGACAGGGTGCGAACTATGGCTACACCTTC.

The chain couples TRBV19 to TRBJ2-2; TRBD2 is a possible D gene (6 bases). The germline V gene has CDR1 LNHDA and CDR2 SQIVND (reference sequence). The germline V and J ends were trimmed by 8 bases and 9 bases, with 19 bases remaining between them. The CDR3 has 14 residues. CDR3 residues: CASAVGEVVRELFF. CDR3 bases: TGTGCCAGTGCGGTGGGGGAGGTCGTCCGGGAGCTGTTTTTT.

The chain is built from TRBV7-9 and TRBJ1-1; D is uncertain. V was pared by 5 bases and J by 3 bases, with 13 bases between. The V gene's germline CDR1 is SEHNR and CDR2 FQNEAQ (reference sequence). The CDR3 runs to 14 residues. CDR3: CASSSTRGYTEAFF. In DNA form, the CDR3 reads TGTGCCAGCAGCAGCACCCGGGGTTACACTGAAGCTTTCTTT.

The chain links TRBV27 to TRBJ2-7; 12 nucleotides match TRBD2. V gave up 5 bases and J gave up 4 bases; unmatched junction bases: 6. Per the germline V gene, CDR1 is MNHEY and CDR2 is SMNVEV (reference sequence). This CDR3 contains 15 residues. Here the CDR3 reads CASSPGLAGMYEQYF. CDR3 bases: TGTGCCAGCAGTCCCGGACTAGCGGGAATGTACGAGCAGTACTTC.

The CDR3, as DNA: TGCGCCAGCAGCCAAGATTGGTCTAGCGGGAGTTCAGATACGCAGTATTTT. It yields the protein CASSQDWSSGSSDTQYF. The gene calls are TRBV4-1 and TRBJ2-3; 10 bases align to TRBD2. The V gene's germline CDR1 is MGHRA and CDR2 YSYEKL. V gave up 0 bases and J gave up 4 bases; unmatched junction bases: 7. This CDR3 spans 17 amino acids.

In DNA form, the CDR3 reads TGTGCCAGCAGCTTAGAGGTAATGAACACTGAAGCTTTCTTT. Encoded protein: CASSLEVMNTEAFF. The V call is TRBV13, the J call TRBJ1-1; D is unresolved. V shed 1 base and J shed 0 bases, with 6 bases lying between them. Germline loops: CDR1 PRHDT, CDR2 FYEKMQ (reference sequence). CDR3 length: 14 residues.